These T cell receptor beta chains were read from a single sample in a study of CD8+CD57+ T cells in acquired aplastic anemia. TCRdb processed the reads anew with MiXCR; each CDR3 protein has one entry. Here the sample spans some 180,000 distinct CDR3 sequences, 46% being singletons. The sample was sorted CD4+, CD8+, or CD8+CD57+ T cells (not recorded which) from PBMCs. Receptors were obtained from a human donor in good health. Both conserved end residues are part of each CDR3. The D gene is left open where the match is weak. Clone size is given for some rows only: seen once, a few or many times, or a class if the clone is expanded.

abundance: -; d_gene: -; j_gene: TRBJ2-3; v_gene: TRBV10-3; CDR3aa: CAISEGLGLSTDTHYF; CDR3nt: TGTGCCATCAGTGAAGGATTGGGACTGAGCACAGATACGCACTATTTT
abundance: -; d_gene: -; j_gene: TRBJ1-1; v_gene: TRBV2; CDR3aa: CASNLQGLNTEAFF; CDR3nt: TGTGCCAGCAATTTACAGGGACTGAACACTGAAGCTTTCTTT
abundance: -; d_gene: -; j_gene: TRBJ2-2; v_gene: TRBV25-1; CDR3aa: CASSGGGDTGELFF; CDR3nt: TGTGCCAGCAGTGGGGGCGGGGACACCGGGGAGCTGTTTTTT
abundance: -; d_gene: TRBD1; j_gene: TRBJ2-3; v_gene: TRBV24-1; CDR3aa: CATRAPTGAGDTQYF; CDR3nt: TGTGCCACCAGGGCCCCGACAGGGGCGGGGGATACGCAGTATTTT
abundance: many; d_gene: TRBD1; j_gene: TRBJ2-7; v_gene: TRBV5-1; CDR3aa: CASSTRQGRIYEQYF; CDR3nt: TGCGCCAGCAGCACCCGACAGGGACGTATCTACGAGCAGTACTTC
abundance: once; d_gene: -; j_gene: TRBJ2-2; v_gene: TRBV20-1; CDR3aa: CSAIAGTTGELFF; CDR3nt: TGCAGTGCTATAGCCGGGACTACCGGGGAGCTGTTTTTT
abundance: -; d_gene: -; j_gene: TRBJ1-5; v_gene: TRBV24-1; CDR3aa: CATSDPGSNQPQHF; CDR3nt: TGTGCCACCAGTGATCCTGGTAGCAATCAGCCCCAGCATTTT
abundance: many; d_gene: -; j_gene: TRBJ2-3; v_gene: TRBV7-3; CDR3aa: CASSSGTGIQYF; CDR3nt: TGTGCCAGCAGCTCTGGGACGGGTATACAGTATTTT
abundance: -; d_gene: TRBD1; j_gene: TRBJ2-7; v_gene: TRBV4-1; CDR3aa: CASSQDRGQGAYEQYF; CDR3nt: TGCGCCAGCAGCCAAGATAGGGGACAGGGGGCGTATGAGCAGTACTTC
abundance: many; d_gene: -; j_gene: TRBJ1-2; v_gene: TRBV6-1; CDR3aa: CASTRGTDRTYGYTF; CDR3nt: TGTGCCAGCACCAGAGGGACTGACAGGACCTATGGCTACACCTTC
abundance: many; d_gene: -; j_gene: TRBJ2-3; v_gene: TRBV5-1; CDR3aa: CASSLAGRTDTQYF; CDR3nt: TGCGCCAGCAGCTTGGCAGGGCGCACAGATACGCAGTATTTT
abundance: many; d_gene: -; j_gene: TRBJ1-5; v_gene: TRBV7-2; CDR3aa: CASSLAGIQPQHF; CDR3nt: TGTGCCAGCAGCTTAGCAGGGATTCAGCCCCAGCATTTT
abundance: -; d_gene: -; j_gene: TRBJ2-1; v_gene: TRBV24-1; CDR3aa: CATSPTGSDEQFF; CDR3nt: TGTGCCACCAGTCCTACAGGGTCCGATGAGCAGTTCTTC
abundance: many; d_gene: TRBD1; j_gene: TRBJ2-7; v_gene: TRBV6-5; CDR3aa: CASSWDRASEDYEQYF; CDR3nt: TGTGCCAGCAGTTGGGACAGGGCTAGCGAGGACTACGAGCAGTACTTC
abundance: many; d_gene: -; j_gene: TRBJ2-3; v_gene: TRBV20-1; CDR3aa: CSARDRGGNTQYF; CDR3nt: TGCAGTGCTAGAGATCGGGGCGGGAATACGCAGTATTTT
abundance: medium-sized; d_gene: -; j_gene: TRBJ2-1; v_gene: TRBV7-6; CDR3aa: CASSPSSGEQFF; CDR3nt: TGTGCCAGCAGCCCCTCCTCGGGGGAGCAGTTCTTC
abundance: many; d_gene: -; j_gene: TRBJ1-1; v_gene: TRBV6-6; CDR3aa: CASSSSGNTEAFF; CDR3nt: TGTGCCAGCAGTTCTTCAGGGAACACTGAAGCTTTCTTT
abundance: many; d_gene: -; j_gene: TRBJ1-1; v_gene: TRBV6-2/TRBV6-3; CDR3aa: CASKDPGTTEAFF; CDR3nt: TGTGCCAGCAAGGATCCGGGGACCACTGAAGCTTTCTTT
abundance: -; d_gene: -; j_gene: TRBJ1-1; v_gene: TRBV29-1; CDR3aa: CSSIGRKNTEAFF; CDR3nt: TGCAGCAGTATCGGACGGAAAAACACTGAAGCTTTCTTT
abundance: once; d_gene: -; j_gene: TRBJ2-2; v_gene: TRBV4-3; CDR3aa: CASSQDLGRNTGELFF; CDR3nt: TGCGCCAGCAGCCAAGACCTGGGACGGAACACCGGGGAGCTGTTTTTT